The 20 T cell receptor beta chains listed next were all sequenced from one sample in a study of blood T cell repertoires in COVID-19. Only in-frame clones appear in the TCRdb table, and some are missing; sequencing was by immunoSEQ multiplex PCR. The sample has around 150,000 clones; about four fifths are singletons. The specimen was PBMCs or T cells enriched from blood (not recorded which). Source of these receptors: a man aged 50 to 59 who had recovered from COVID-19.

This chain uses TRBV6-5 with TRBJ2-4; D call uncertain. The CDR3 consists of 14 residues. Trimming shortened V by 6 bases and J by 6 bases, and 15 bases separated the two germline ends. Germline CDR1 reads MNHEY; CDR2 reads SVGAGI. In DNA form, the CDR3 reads TGTGCCAGCAGGACATCCCCGATGGGAAACATTCAGTACTTC. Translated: CASRTSPMGNIQYF.

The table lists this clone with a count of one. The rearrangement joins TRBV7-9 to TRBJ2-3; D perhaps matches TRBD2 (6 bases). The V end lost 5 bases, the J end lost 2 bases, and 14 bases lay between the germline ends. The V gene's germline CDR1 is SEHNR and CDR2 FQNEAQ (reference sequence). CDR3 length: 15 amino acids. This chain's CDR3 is CASSQPGGSTDTQYF. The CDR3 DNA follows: TGTGCCAGCAGCCAACCCGGGGGATCCACAGATACGCAGTATTTT.

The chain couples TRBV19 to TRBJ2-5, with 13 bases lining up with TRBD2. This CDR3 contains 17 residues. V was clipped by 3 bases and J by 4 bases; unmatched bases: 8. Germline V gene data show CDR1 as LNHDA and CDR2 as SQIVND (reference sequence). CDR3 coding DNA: TGTGCCAGTAGTATCGGGACTAGCGGGACGCGGCCAGAGACCCAGTACTTC. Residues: CASSIGTSGTRPETQYF. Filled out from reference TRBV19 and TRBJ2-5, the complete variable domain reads DGGITQSPKYLFRKEGQNVTLSCEQNLNHDAMYWYRQDPGQGLRLIYYSQIVNDFQKGDIAEGYSVSREKKESFPLTVTSAQKNPTAFYLCASSIGTSGTRPETQYFGPGTRLLVL.

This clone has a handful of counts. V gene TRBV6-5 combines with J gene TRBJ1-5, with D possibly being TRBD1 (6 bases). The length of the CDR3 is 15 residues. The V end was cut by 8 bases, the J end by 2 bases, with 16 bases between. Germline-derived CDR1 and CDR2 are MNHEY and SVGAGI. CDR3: CASWGGPKGNQPQHF. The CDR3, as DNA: TGTGCCAGCTGGGGGGGCCCAAAGGGCAATCAGCCCCAGCATTTT.

The DNA for the CDR3 is TGTGCCAGCAGTTTAGTCGGAGGGACAGCGAATGAAAAACTGTTTTTT. Its protein is CASSLVGGTANEKLFF. This chain joins TRBV28 and TRBJ1-4; TRBD1 matches 7 bases. This CDR3 has 16 amino acids. After removal of 2 bases from V and 5 bases from J, the junction contained 8 bases not matched to a gene. The germline gives CDR1 MDHEN, CDR2 SYDVKM.

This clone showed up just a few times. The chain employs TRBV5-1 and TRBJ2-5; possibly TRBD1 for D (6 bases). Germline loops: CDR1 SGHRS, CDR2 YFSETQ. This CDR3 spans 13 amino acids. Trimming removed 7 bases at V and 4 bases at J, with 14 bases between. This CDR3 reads CASQQIGGETQYF. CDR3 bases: TGCGCCAGCCAGCAAATAGGGGGAGAGACCCAGTACTTC.

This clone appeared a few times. CDR3 sequence: CASSVDRVSYNEQFF. In DNA form, the CDR3 reads TGTGCCAGCAGCGTGGACAGGGTGAGCTACAATGAGCAGTTCTTC. The chain recombines TRBV9 with TRBJ2-1; 8 bases match TRBD1. The trim removed 2 bases at V and 3 bases at J, leaving 4 bases unmatched. This CDR3 contains 15 residues. CDR1 is SGDLS, CDR2 YYNGEE, per germline.

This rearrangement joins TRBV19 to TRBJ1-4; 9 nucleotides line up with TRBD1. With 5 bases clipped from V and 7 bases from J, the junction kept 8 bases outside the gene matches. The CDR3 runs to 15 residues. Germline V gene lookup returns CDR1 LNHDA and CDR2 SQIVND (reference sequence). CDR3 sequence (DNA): TGTGCCAGTAGTGCCACCGGGACAGGGACTGAAAAACTGTTTTTT. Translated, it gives CASSATGTGTEKLFF.

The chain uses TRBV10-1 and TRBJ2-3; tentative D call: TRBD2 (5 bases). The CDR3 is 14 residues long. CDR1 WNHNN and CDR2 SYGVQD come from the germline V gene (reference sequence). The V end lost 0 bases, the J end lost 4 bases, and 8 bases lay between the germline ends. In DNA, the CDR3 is TGCGCCAGCAGTGAGTCCGGGGTAGCAGATACGCAGTATTTT. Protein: CASSESGVADTQYF.

The CDR3 is CASKTVNSNQPQHF. The CDR3 DNA reads as TGTGCCAGCAAGACAGTTAATAGCAATCAGCCCCAGCATTTT. The chain links TRBV6-5 to TRBJ1-5; possible D gene TRBD1, 5 bases. CDR1 MNHEY and CDR2 SVGAGI come from the germline V gene. V gave up 7 bases and J gave up 0 bases, with 10 bases separating them. CDR3 length: 14 amino acids.

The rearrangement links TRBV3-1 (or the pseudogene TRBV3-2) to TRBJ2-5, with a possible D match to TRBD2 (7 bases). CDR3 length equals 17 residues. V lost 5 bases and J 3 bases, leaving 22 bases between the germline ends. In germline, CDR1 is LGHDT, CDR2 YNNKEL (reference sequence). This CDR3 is CASSTLGGGQQEETQYF. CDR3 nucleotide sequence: TGTGCCAGCAGCACCTTAGGGGGGGGCCAGCAGGAAGAGACCCAGTACTTC.

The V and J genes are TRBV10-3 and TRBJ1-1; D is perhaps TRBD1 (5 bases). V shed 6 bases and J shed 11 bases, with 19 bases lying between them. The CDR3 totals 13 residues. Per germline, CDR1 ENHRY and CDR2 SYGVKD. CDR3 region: CAIRNLDTVGAFF. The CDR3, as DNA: TGTGCCATCAGGAATCTGGACACTGTTGGGGCTTTCTTT.

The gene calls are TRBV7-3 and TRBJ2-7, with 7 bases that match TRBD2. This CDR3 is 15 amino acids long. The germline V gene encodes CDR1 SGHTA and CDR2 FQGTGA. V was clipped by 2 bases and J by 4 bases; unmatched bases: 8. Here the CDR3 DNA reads TGTGCCAGCAGCTTAGGGGCTAGCGGTTGGTACGAGCAGTACTTC. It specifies CASSLGASGWYEQYF. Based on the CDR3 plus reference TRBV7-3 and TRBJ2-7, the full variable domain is GAGVSQTPSNKVTEKGKYVELRCDPISGHTALYWYRQSLGQGPEFLIYFQGTGAADDSGLPNDRFFAVRPEGSVSTLKIQRTERGDSAVYLCASSLGASGWYEQYFGPGTRLTVT.

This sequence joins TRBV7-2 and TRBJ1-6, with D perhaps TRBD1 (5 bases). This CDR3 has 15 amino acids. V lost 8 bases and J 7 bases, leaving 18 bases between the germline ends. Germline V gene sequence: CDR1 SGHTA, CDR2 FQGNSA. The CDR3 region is CASSKGRVNNSPLHF. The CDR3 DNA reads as TGTGCCAGCTCGAAGGGCAGGGTGAACAATTCACCCCTCCACTTT.

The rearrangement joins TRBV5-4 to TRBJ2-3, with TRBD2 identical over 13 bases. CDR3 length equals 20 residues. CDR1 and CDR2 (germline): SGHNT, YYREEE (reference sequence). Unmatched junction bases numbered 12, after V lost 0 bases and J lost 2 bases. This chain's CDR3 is CASSLEPGTSGRGFTDTQYF. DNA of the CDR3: TGTGCCAGCAGCTTGGAACCGGGTACTAGCGGGAGGGGATTCACAGATACGCAGTATTTT.

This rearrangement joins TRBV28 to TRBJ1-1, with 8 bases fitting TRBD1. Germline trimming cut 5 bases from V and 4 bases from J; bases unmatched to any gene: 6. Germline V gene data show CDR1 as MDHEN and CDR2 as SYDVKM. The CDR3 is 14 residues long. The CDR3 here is CASSLRGRTTEAFF. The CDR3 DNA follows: TGTGCCAGCAGTCTCAGGGGGCGCACCACTGAAGCTTTCTTT. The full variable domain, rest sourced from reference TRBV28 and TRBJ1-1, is DVKVTQSSRYLVKRTGEKVFLECVQDMDHENMFWYRQDPGLGLRLIYFSYDVKMKEKGDIPEGYSVSREKKERFSLILESASTNQTSMYLCASSLRGRTTEAFFGQGTRLTVV.

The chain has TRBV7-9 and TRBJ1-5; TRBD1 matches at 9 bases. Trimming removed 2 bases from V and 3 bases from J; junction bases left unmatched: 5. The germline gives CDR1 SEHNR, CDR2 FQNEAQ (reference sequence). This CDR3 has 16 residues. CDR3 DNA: TGTGCCAGCAGCTTACTCACAGGGGGCGTCAATCAGCCCCAGCATTTT. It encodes CASSLLTGGVNQPQHF.

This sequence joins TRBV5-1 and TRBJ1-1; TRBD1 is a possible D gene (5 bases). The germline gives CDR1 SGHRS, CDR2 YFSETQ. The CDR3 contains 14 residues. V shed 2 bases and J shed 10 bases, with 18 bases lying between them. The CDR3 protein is CASSFDSAALRAFF. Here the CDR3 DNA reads TGCGCCAGCAGCTTTGACAGCGCGGCCTTAAGAGCTTTCTTT.

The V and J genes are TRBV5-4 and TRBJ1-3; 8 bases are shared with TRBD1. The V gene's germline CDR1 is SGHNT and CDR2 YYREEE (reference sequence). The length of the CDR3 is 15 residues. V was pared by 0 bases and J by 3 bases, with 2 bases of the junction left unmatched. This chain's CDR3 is CASSLAGQGGNTIYF. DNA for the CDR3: TGTGCCAGCAGCTTGGCTGGACAGGGTGGAAACACCATATATTTT.

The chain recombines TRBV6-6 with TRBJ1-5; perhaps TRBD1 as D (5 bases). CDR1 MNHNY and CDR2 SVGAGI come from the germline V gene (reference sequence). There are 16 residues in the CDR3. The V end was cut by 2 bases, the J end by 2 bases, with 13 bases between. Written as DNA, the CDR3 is TGTGCCAGCAGTTACCAGCCCAGGGAAGGCAATCAGCCCCAGCATTTT. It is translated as CASSYQPREGNQPQHF.